This T cell receptor (beta chain) was identified in a study of sequential checkpoint blockade in melanoma. About the study: Patients were randomized 1:1 to nivolumab-then-ipilimumab or ipilimumab-then-nivolumab first-line. After both sequences, patients received maintenance nivolumab.

Trimming took off 0 bases at V and 1 base at J, with 22 bases between the two ends. Germline V gives CDR1 SQVTM, CDR2 ANQGSEA. The length of the CDR3 is 20 residues. Using immunoSEQ multiplex PCR, the repertoire was profiled, and TCRdb retains in-frame clones only, with some absent. This sample carries 25,000 to 30,000 clones, more than 80% of them seen once, and the ten largest clones take about 17%. Treatment denoted: randomized to nivolumab then ipilimumab (arm A) or the reverse (arm B). Patients had received no earlier DNA-damaging chemotherapy. Live CD3+CD8+ CD19− CD56− cells were sorted from PBMCs.

The chain uses TRBV29-1 and TRBJ2-6; D is perhaps TRBD1 (5 bases). This TCR derives from a human donor with melanoma. The sequenced sample was CD8+ T cells sorted from blood (inferred from file names), obtained from a patient given nivolumab and ipilimumab in sequence. The CDR3 region is CSVEDQPAGQTWSGANVLTF. CDR3 DNA: TGCAGCGTTGAAGATCAGCCGGCAGGGCAGACATGGTCTGGGGCCAACGTCCTGACTTTC.